The 19 T cell receptor beta chains listed next were all sequenced from one sample in a study of cytomegalovirus exposure and HLA in healthy donors (dated by TCRdb to 2017 to 2019). Library method: the immunoSEQ multiplex PCR assay. For the multiplex PCR, a mixture combining 60 forward primers for TCR Vbeta segments and 13 reverse primers for TCR Jbeta segments was used. TCRdb obtained this table from immuneACCESS and retained in-frame rearrangements with V and J assigned. These tables miss some clones; where compared with another copy, unresolved V genes account for less than half of the shortfall, and the remainder is unexplained. This sample holds about 130,000 clones; about 80% were observed only once. 1% of the sample lies in the top ten. Material for sequencing was PBMCs. The receptors shown here come from a man between 40 and 49 years old in good health and CMV-seronegative.

The chain recombines TRBV5-1 with TRBJ2-7, with 14 nucleotides matching TRBD2. Germline V lookup: CDR1 SGHRS, CDR2 YFSETQ. This CDR3 comprises 15 residues. Trimming at V came to 5 bases and at J to 2 bases, leaving 3 bases not matched to a gene. CDR3 in DNA: TGCGCCAGCAGGGGACTAGCGGGGGAGACCTACGAGCAGTACTTC. This encodes CASRGLAGETYEQYF.

The rearrangement uses TRBV6-1 and TRBJ2-1; TRBD2 matches at 11 bases. The CDR3 spans 17 residues. V lost 4 bases to trimming and J lost 0 bases; unmatched junction nucleotides: 5. Germline CDR1 MNHNS, CDR2 SASEGT. This CDR3 is CASSAFTSGSSYNEQFF. CDR3 sequence (DNA): TGTGCCAGCAGTGCCTTTACTAGCGGGAGCTCCTACAATGAGCAGTTCTTC.

J is TRBJ2-7 and V is TRBV6-1; TRBD1 agrees at 8 bases. Trimming removed 7 bases from V and 3 bases from J; junction bases left unmatched: 8. The CDR3 consists of 14 residues. From germline, CDR1 is MNHNS and CDR2 SASEGT. The CDR3 DNA sequence: TGTGCCAGCACTACCGGGACAGGACACTACGAGCAGTACTTC. Encoded protein: CASTTGTGHYEQYF.

This clone was seen a handful of times. The rearrangement links TRBV6-5 to TRBJ1-2; D gene unclear. The CDR3 contains 13 residues. The V gene lost 6 bases and the J gene lost 8 bases, with 16 bases spanning the gap. CDR1 and CDR2 from the germline V gene are MNHEY and SVGAGI. The CDR3 region is CASSARHDRGYTF. The CDR3 DNA follows: TGTGCCAGCAGCGCACGACACGACCGCGGCTACACCTTC.

V usage is TRBV5-1 and J usage is TRBJ2-1; TRBD2 aligns across 16 bases. CDR1 SGHRS and CDR2 YFSETQ come from the germline V gene. The CDR3 has 18 amino acids. With 4 bases clipped from V and 3 bases from J, the junction kept 7 bases outside the gene matches. CDR3 sequence (DNA): TGCGCCAGCAGCAGGACCGGGACTAGCGGGAGGGGCTACAATGAGCAGTTCTTC. It is translated as CASSRTGTSGRGYNEQFF.

The V call is TRBV28, the J call TRBJ2-7, with D perhaps TRBD1 (6 bases). This CDR3 is 14 amino acids long. In germline, CDR1 is MDHEN, CDR2 SYDVKM. The V end was cut by 8 bases, the J end by 7 bases, with 21 bases between. This CDR3 is CASATGTTLGEQYF. The CDR3 coding sequence is TGTGCCAGCGCGACCGGGACAACCCTAGGAGAGCAGTACTTC. The whole variable domain, filled in from reference TRBV28 and TRBJ2-7, reads DVKVTQSSRYLVKRTGEKVFLECVQDMDHENMFWYRQDPGLGLRLIYFSYDVKMKEKGDIPEGYSVSREKKERFSLILESASTNQTSMYLCASATGTTLGEQYFGPGTRLTVT.

V gene TRBV30 combines with J gene TRBJ2-2; possible D gene TRBD1, 5 bases. The V gene's germline CDR1 is GTSNPN and CDR2 SVGIG (reference sequence). The CDR3 totals 15 residues. The V and J ends lost 3 bases and 1 base respectively, with 12 bases between them. CDR3 bases: TGTGCCTGGAGCCTACTAACAGGGAACACCGGGGAGCTGTTTTTT. This encodes CAWSLLTGNTGELFF.

Turning to this clone: Different DNA sequences within this sample yield the same CDR3. The chain recombines TRBV28 with TRBJ1-1, with 10 bases identical to TRBD1. Per germline, CDR1 MDHEN and CDR2 SYDVKM. CDR3 length: 14 amino acids. The ends lost 4 bases at V and 5 bases at J; junction bases unmatched: 4. CDR3 coding DNA: TGTGCCAGCAGTTCGGGACAGGGGAGGACTGAAGCTTTCTTT. Translation: CASSSGQGRTEAFF.

There are a few counts of this clone. The CDR3 region has the DNA TGTGCCAGCAGTCGTGCCCGGGACAGGGTTCTTGCGGCCAACGTCCTGACTTTC. Translation gives CASSRARDRVLAANVLTF. The J gene is TRBJ2-6, the V gene TRBV5-4, with 9 positions matching TRBD1. Germline V gene data show CDR1 as SGHNT and CDR2 as YYREEE (reference sequence). Trimming cost V 5 bases and J 6 bases; bases outside gene matches: 15. There are 18 residues in the CDR3.

To note about this clone: No conserved phenylalanine or tryptophan ends this CDR3, so it is likely a read error. The chain carries TRBV13 and TRBJ1-1, with 7 bases aligning to TRBD1. In germline, CDR1 is PRHDT, CDR2 FYEKMQ (reference sequence). The V and J ends lost 6 bases and 8 bases, in that order; junction bases with no gene match: 6. This CDR3 contains 12 residues. The CDR3 bases are TGTGCCAGCAGTCATCGACAGGGAGAAGCTTTCGTT. It yields the protein CASSHRQGEAFV.

The gene calls are TRBV5-1 and TRBJ2-1, with a weak D call TRBD1 (6 bases). From germline, CDR1 is SGHRS and CDR2 YFSETQ. V lost 2 bases to trimming and J lost 4 bases, with 13 bases between them. The CDR3 loop spans 15 amino acids. In DNA form, the CDR3 reads TGCGCCAGCAGCTTCGGGGCAGGGGCGTACAATGAGCAGTTCTTC. Encoded protein: CASSFGAGAYNEQFF.

This sequence joins TRBV10-1 and TRBJ2-7; a possible D gene is TRBD1 (5 bases). The V gene's germline CDR1 is WNHNN and CDR2 SYGVQD (reference sequence). This CDR3 is built from 16 residues. Trimming removed 0 bases from V and 2 bases from J, with 14 bases in between. This CDR3 is CASSESVRAKTYEQYF. As DNA, the CDR3 is TGCGCCAGCAGTGAGTCGGTCAGGGCAAAGACCTACGAGCAGTACTTC.

This clone was seen only once. The V and J genes are TRBV5-1 and TRBJ2-1; a weak D match, TRBD2 (6 bases). From germline, CDR1 is SGHRS and CDR2 YFSETQ. CDR3 size: 15 residues. V dropped 3 bases and J dropped 2 bases, with 12 bases sitting between them. CDR3 in amino acids: CASSSSGTPYNEQFF. CDR3 in DNA: TGCGCCAGCAGCTCCTCCGGGACTCCCTACAATGAGCAGTTCTTC.

The rearrangement uses TRBV7-9 and TRBJ1-2; a weak D match, TRBD1 (6 bases). V was shortened by 4 bases and J by 8 bases, with 14 bases between the two germline ends. The CDR3 contains 13 residues. Germline V CDR1 and CDR2: SEHNR, FQNEAQ (reference sequence). The CDR3 region is CASSSSSQGGYTF. In DNA, the CDR3 is TGTGCCAGCAGCTCCTCCTCACAGGGAGGCTACACCTTC.

The rearrangement joins TRBV5-4 to TRBJ2-1; D call uncertain. V was cut by 0 bases and J by 4 bases, with 14 bases left in between. CDR1 is SGHNT and CDR2 is YYREEE in the germline V gene (reference sequence). The CDR3 is made up of 16 amino acids. CDR3 DNA: TGTGCCAGCAGCTTGGGACCCTCAAAGAGGTACAATGAGCAGTTCTTC. Translated: CASSLGPSKRYNEQFF.

The chain uses TRBV9 and TRBJ1-2, with TRBD1 matching over 9 bases. The V gene's germline CDR1 is SGDLS and CDR2 YYNGEE. This CDR3 has 16 residues. V lost 4 bases, J lost 4 bases, and 11 bases stayed unmatched. In DNA form, the CDR3 reads TGTGCCAGCAGCCCGAAGGACAGGGGTGGGCGCTATGGCTACACCTTC. Its translation is CASSPKDRGGRYGYTF.

V gene TRBV6-1 combines with J gene TRBJ1-5, with D possibly TRBD1 on 5 matching bases. This CDR3 contains 15 residues. The V end lost 1 base, the J end lost 4 bases, and 11 bases lay between the germline ends. Germline V gives CDR1 MNHNS, CDR2 SASEGT. The CDR3 nucleotides are TGTGCCAGCAGTGAAGTTTCGGGGGGGAATCAGCCCCAGCATTTT. Its translation is CASSEVSGGNQPQHF.

The chain uses TRBV5-1 and TRBJ1-5; possibly TRBD1 for D (6 bases). Germline V gene lookup returns CDR1 SGHRS and CDR2 YFSETQ. V was shortened by 0 bases and J by 9 bases, with 13 bases between the two germline ends. This CDR3 comprises 14 residues. The CDR3 is CASSLGLGGGPQHF. CDR3 nucleotide sequence: TGCGCCAGCAGCTTGGGTTTGGGAGGGGGGCCCCAGCATTTT. Based on the CDR3 plus reference TRBV5-1 and TRBJ1-5, the full variable domain is KAGVTQTPRYLIKTRGQQVTLSCSPISGHRSVSWYQQTPGQGLQFLFEYFSETQRNKGNFPGRFSGRQFSNSRSEMNVSTLELGDSALYLCASSLGLGGGPQHFGDGTRLSIL.

The rearrangement joins TRBV6-6 to TRBJ1-6; D possibly corresponds to TRBD1 (5 bases). Deletions cut 0 bases from V and 10 bases from J, with 13 bases between. CDR3 length: 15 amino acids. Germline CDR1 MNHNY, CDR2 SVGAGI (reference sequence). CDR3 nucleotide sequence: TGTGCCAGCAGTTACTCGGAGGGGTTGAGGTCACCCCTCCACTTT. It yields the protein CASSYSEGLRSPLHF.